The following is a T cell receptor (beta chain) sequence with its context. As yet, its antigen is unknown. CDR3 length: 14 amino acids. V dropped 2 bases and J dropped 5 bases, with 13 bases sitting between them. Germline CDR1 and CDR2: SGHTS and YDEGEE. The record originates from a study of T cell repertoires in cytomegalovirus infection. MiXCR was run by TCRdb on the reads, yielding one entry per CDR3 protein. The data hold around 900,000 distinct CDR3 sequences, with approximately 32% observed a single time. The rearrangement links TRBV5-8 to TRBJ1-1, with a weak D call TRBD1 (6 bases). The sequence was collected from a human donor in good health (CMV status not recorded). Some clones in this sample may be carry-over from other donors' samples. Specimen: cultured CD8+ T cells from PBMCs, collected from culture after CMV antigen stimulation. CDR3 residues: CASSLGRGWTEAFF. The CDR3 coding sequence is TGTGCCAGCAGCTTAGGCAGGGGATGGACTGAAGCTTTCTTT.